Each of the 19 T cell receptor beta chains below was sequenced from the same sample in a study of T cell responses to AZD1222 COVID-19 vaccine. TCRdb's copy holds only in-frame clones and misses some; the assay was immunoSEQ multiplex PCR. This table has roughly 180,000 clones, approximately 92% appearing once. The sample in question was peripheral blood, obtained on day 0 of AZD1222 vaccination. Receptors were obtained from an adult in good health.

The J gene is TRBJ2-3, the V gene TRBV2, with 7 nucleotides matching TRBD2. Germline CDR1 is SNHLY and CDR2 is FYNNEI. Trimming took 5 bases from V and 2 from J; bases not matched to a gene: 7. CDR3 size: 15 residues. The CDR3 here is CASSSGSGLTDTQYF. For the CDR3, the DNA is TGTGCCAGCAGTTCGGGTAGCGGGCTCACAGATACGCAGTATTTT.

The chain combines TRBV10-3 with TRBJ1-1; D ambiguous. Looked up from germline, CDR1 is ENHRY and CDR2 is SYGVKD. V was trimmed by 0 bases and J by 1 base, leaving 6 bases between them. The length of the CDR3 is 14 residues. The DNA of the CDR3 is TGTGCCATCAGTGAGTCGACTCGGAACACTGAAGCTTTCTTT. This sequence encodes CAISESTRNTEAFF.

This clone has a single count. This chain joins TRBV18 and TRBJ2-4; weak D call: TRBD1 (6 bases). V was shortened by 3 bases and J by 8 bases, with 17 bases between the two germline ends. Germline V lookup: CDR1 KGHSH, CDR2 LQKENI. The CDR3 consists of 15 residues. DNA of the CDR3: TGTGCCAGCTCACCTCCGACAGGAGAGCCTTACATTCAGTACTTC. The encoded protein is CASSPPTGEPYIQYF.

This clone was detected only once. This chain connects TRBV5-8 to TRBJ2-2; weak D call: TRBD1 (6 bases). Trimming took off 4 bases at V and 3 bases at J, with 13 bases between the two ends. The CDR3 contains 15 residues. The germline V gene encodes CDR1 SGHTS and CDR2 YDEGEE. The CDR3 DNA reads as TGTGCCAGCAGCCTCCCAGGGACATACACCGGGGAGCTGTTTTTT. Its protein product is CASSLPGTYTGELFF.

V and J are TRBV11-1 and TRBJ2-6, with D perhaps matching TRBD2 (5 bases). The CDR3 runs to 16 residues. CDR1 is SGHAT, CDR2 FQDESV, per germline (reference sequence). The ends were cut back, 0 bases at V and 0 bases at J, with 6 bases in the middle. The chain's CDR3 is CASSLAGSSGANVLTF. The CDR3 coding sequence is TGTGCCAGCAGCTTAGCTGGGAGCTCTGGGGCCAACGTCCTGACTTTC.

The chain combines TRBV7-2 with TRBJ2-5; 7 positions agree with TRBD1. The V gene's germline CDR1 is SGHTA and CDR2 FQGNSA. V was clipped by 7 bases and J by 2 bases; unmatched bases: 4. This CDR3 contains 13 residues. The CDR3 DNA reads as TGTGCCAGCACACGACAGGGACAAGAGACCCAGTACTTC. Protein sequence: CASTRQGQETQYF.

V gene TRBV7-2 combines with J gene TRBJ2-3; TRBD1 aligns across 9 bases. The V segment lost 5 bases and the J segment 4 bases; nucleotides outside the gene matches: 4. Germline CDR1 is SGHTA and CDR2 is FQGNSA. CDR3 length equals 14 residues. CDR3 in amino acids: CASSLGQGPDTQYF. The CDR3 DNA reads TGTGCCAGCAGCCTGGGACAGGGCCCAGATACGCAGTATTTT.

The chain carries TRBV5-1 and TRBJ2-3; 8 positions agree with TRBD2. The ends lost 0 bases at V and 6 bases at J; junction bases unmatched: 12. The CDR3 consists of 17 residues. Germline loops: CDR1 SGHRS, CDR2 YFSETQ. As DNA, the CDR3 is TGCGCCAGCAGCTTGGAGGCCGGGGGGGCGTACGGCGATACGCAGTATTTT. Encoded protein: CASSLEAGGAYGDTQYF.

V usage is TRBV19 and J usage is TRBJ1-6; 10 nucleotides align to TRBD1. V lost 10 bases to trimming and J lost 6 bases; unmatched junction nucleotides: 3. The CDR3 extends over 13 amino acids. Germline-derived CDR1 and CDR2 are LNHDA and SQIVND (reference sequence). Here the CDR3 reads CAIGTGVNSPLHF. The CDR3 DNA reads TGTGCCATCGGGACAGGGGTTAATTCACCCCTCCACTTT.

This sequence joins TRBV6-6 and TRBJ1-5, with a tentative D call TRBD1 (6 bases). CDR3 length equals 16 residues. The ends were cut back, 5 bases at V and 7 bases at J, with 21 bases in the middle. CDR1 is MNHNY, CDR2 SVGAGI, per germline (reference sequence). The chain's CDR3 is CASSRLSGQFDQPQHF. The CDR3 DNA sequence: TGTGCCAGCAGTAGATTATCCGGACAGTTCGACCAGCCCCAGCATTTT.

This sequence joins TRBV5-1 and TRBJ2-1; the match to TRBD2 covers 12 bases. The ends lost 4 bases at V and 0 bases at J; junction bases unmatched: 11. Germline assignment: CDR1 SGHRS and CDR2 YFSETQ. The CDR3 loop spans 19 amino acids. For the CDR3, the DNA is TGCGCCAGCAGCGCCGGGACTAGCGGGCGCCCGGGCTCCTACAATGAGCAGTTCTTC. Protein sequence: CASSAGTSGRPGSYNEQFF.

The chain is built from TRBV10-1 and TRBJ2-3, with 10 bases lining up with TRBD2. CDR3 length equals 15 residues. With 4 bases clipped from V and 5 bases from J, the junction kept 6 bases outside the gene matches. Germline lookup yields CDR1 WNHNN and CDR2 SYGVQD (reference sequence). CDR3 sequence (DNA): TGCGCCAGCAGTGCGGCTAGCGGGGGAGAAGATACGCAGTATTTT. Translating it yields CASSAASGGEDTQYF.

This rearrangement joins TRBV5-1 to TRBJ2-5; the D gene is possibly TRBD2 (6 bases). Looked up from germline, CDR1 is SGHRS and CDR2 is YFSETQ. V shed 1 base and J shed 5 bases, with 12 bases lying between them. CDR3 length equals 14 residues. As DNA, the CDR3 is TGCGCCAGCAGCTTGAATTGGGGGGAGGAGACCCAGTACTTC. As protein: CASSLNWGEETQYF.

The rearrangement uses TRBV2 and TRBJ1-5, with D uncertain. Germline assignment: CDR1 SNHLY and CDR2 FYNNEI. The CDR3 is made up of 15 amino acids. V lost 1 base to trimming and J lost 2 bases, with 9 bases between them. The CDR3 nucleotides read TGTGCCAGCAGTGAAGTTTGGCAGGGCAATCAGCCCCAGCATTTT. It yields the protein CASSEVWQGNQPQHF.

This CDR3 is CASSISGQGYPPLHF. In DNA form, the CDR3 reads TGTGCCAGTAGTATCTCGGGACAGGGCTATCCACCCCTCCACTTT. The chain links TRBV19 to TRBJ1-6; 9 nucleotides match TRBD1. The junction had 8 bases not matched to a gene; V was cut back by 3 bases and J by 11 bases. The CDR3 contains 15 residues. CDR1 and CDR2 (germline): LNHDA, SQIVND (reference sequence).

The CDR3 is CATSDAGTDNTYEQYF. The CDR3 nucleotides read TGTGCCACCAGTGATGCCGGGACAGACAATACCTACGAGCAGTACTTC. The genes are TRBV24-1 and TRBJ2-7; 7 bases fit TRBD1. Trimming cost V 3 bases and J 2 bases; bases outside gene matches: 9. This CDR3 is built from 16 residues. Germline V CDR1 and CDR2: KGHDR, SFDVKD.

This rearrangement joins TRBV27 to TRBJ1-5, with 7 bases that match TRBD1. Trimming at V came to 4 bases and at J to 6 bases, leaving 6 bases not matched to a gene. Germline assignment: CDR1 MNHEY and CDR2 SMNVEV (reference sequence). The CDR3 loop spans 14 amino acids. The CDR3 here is CASSYTGAGQPQHF. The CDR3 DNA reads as TGTGCCAGCAGTTATACAGGGGCCGGTCAGCCCCAGCATTTT.

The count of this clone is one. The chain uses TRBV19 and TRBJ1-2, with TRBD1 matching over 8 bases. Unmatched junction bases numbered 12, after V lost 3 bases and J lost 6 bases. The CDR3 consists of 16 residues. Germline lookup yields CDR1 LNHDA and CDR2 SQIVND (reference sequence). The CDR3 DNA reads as TGTGCCAGTAGTATGATATTAGGGACAGGAGGCAATGGCTACACCTTC. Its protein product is CASSMILGTGGNGYTF.

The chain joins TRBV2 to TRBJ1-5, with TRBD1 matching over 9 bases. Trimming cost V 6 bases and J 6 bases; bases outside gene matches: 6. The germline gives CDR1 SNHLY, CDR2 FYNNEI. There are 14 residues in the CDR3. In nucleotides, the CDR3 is TGTGCCAGCAGCCTGGGACAGGGCGGTCAGCCCCAGCATTTT. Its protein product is CASSLGQGGQPQHF. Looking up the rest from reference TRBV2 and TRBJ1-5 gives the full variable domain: EPEVTQTPSHQVTQMGQEVILRCVPISNHLYFYWYRQILGQKVEFLVSFYNNEISEKSEIFDDQFSVERPDGSNFTLKIRSTKLEDSAMYFCASSLGQGGQPQHFGDGTRLSIL.